The clone carrying this TCR beta chain was seen only a few times. Antigen specificity is unknown. Germline loops: CDR1 LGHNA, CDR2 YNFKEQ. Trimming removed 1 base from V and 7 bases from J, with 13 bases in between. This CDR3 is built from 14 residues. The sample is drawn from a study of early T cells in non-severe SARS-CoV-2 infection. Study as a whole: Bulk RNA from unsorted whole blood was sequenced; chains were unpaired. Broader study findings: Lookups in VDJdb leaned toward anti-spike CD8 responses and missed private and CD4 specificities.

Individual cDNA molecules carried attached unique molecular identifiers. TCRdb re-analysed the 5' RACE reads in MiXCR, keeping a single row per CDR3 protein. Among about 32,000 distinct CDR3 sequences listed, about 8.2% were seen once. This chain connects TRBV4-2 to TRBJ1-2; the D gene is possibly TRBD1 (5 bases). The TCR sequence derives from an adult who was a healthcare worker with PCR-confirmed SARS-CoV-2 infection or an uninfected control (not recorded which). Sample: whole blood. CDR3 nucleotide sequence: TGTGCCAGCAGCCAAGTGGGCAGGGCGGGTGGCTACACCTTC. Translating gives CASSQVGRAGGYTF.